Listed here is a single T cell receptor beta chain. Sequencing used immunoSEQ multiplex PCR; TCRdb keeps in-frame clones, though not all of them. The sample includes 150,000 to 200,000 clones, about 83% of them seen just once. This sample was taken from a study of cytomegalovirus exposure and HLA in healthy donors. Study background: A later analysis reported the 120 validation repertoires used the same platform as the 550 to 800 first-cohort repertoires.

The donors were part of the validation cohort, which consisted of 120 subjects and was separate from the first cohort of roughly 620 subjects. The length of the CDR3 is 14 residues. V dropped 3 bases and J dropped 3; count of bases not matched to a gene: 4. Germline CDR1 and CDR2: KGHSH and LQKENI. The TCR comes from a woman between 18 and 30 years old in good health and CMV-seronegative. The J gene is TRBJ1-2, the V gene TRBV18, with 7 bases identical to TRBD1. The material sequenced was PBMCs. CDR3 residues: CASSPTGLDYGYTF. The CDR3 DNA reads TGTGCCAGCTCACCGACAGGGCTGGACTATGGCTACACCTTC. Complete variable domain (other parts from reference TRBV18 and TRBJ1-2): NAGVMQNPRHLVRRRGQEARLRCSPMKGHSHVYWYRQLPEEGLKFMVYLQKENIIDESGMPKERFSAEFPKEGPSILRIQQVVRGDSAAYFCASSPTGLDYGYTFGSGTRLTVV.